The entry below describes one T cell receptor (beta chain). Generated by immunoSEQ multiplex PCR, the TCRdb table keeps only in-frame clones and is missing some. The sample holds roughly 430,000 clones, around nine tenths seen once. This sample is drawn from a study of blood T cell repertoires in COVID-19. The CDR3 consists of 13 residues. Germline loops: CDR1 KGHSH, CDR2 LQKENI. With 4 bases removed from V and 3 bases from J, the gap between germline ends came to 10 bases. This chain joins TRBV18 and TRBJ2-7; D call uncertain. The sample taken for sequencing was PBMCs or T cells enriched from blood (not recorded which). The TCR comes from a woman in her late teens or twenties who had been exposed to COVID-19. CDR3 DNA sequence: TGTGCCAGCTCACGCACAGACCTCTACGAGCAGTACTTC. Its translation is CASSRTDLYEQYF.